One sample yielded the 4 T cell receptor beta chains listed below, sequenced in a study of CD8 T cells in Susac syndrome. RNA amounts of 0.5 to 1 ug underwent reverse transcription with random hexamers. TCRdb re-analysed the immunoSEQ multiplex PCR reads in MiXCR, keeping a single row per CDR3 protein. Among under 200,000 distinct CDR3 sequences, about 95% were seen once, and the ten largest hold roughly 0.1%. Sequenced material: CD4+ T cells from PBMCs. The source is a human donor in good health.

In DNA, the CDR3 is TGTGCCAGCAGTTACTCGAGGGACAGCTTCCAGCAGTACGTC. Translating gives CASSYSRDSFQQYV. The V and J genes are TRBV6-6 and TRBJ2-7, with 7 bases lining up with TRBD1. Germline loops: CDR1 MNHNY, CDR2 SVGAGI (reference sequence). CDR3 length: 14 amino acids. V lost 0 bases, J lost 8 bases, and 7 bases stayed unmatched.

This clonotype was detected a few times. CDR3 DNA sequence: TGCAGTGCTAGGAATAGCGGGAGCTCCTACGAGCAGTACGTC. Encoded protein: CSARNSGSSYEQYV. The chain carries TRBV20-1 and TRBJ2-7, with TRBD2 matching 9 bases. The CDR3 extends over 14 amino acids. The germline V gene has CDR1 DFQATT and CDR2 SNEGSKA (reference sequence). J gave up 0 bases and V 3 bases, and 3 bases lay outside the gene matches.

V is TRBV30 and J is TRBJ2-7; TRBD2 is a possible D gene (5 bases). V was trimmed by 2 bases and J by 3 bases, leaving 8 bases between them. This CDR3 has 12 amino acids. CDR1 is GTSNPN, CDR2 SVGIG, per germline (reference sequence). The DNA of the CDR3 is TGTGCCTGGAGTAACGGGGACTACGAGCAGTACGTC. It is translated as CAWSNGDYEQYV.

The V and J genes are TRBV29-1 and TRBJ2-1, with TRBD2 matching over 12 bases. The CDR3 covers 15 residues. Germline trimming cut 1 base from V and 5 bases from J; bases unmatched to any gene: 3. Germline CDR1 reads SQVTM; CDR2 reads ANQGSEA. The CDR3 DNA sequence: TGCAGCGTTGAAGGGTGGACTAGCGGGAACAATGAGCAGTTCTTC. It encodes CSVEGWTSGNNEQFF.